This record covers a single T cell receptor beta chain. One junction end disagrees with the germline gene, perhaps due to a read error. Measured with immunoSEQ multiplex PCR; TCRdb has only the in-frame clones, and not every one. The data show 35,000 to 45,000 clones, around 90% seen once. This entry comes from a study of blood T cell repertoires in COVID-19. Germline lookup yields CDR1 GTSNPN and CDR2 SVGIG (reference sequence). CDR3 length: 12 amino acids. The V gene is TRBV30, the J gene TRBJ2-3; TRBD1 is a possible D gene (6 bases). Sequenced material: peripheral blood. The source of this sequence is a man in his forties or fifties with COVID-19, enrolled during active disease. DNA for the CDR3: TGTGCCTGGAGTCCAAGGACAGACACGCAGTATTTT. Its protein is CAWSPRTDTQYF.